A selection of T cell receptor beta chains follows, all from one sample in a study of T cell changes during pregnancy in multiple sclerosis. Generated by immunoSEQ multiplex PCR, the TCRdb table keeps only in-frame clones and is missing some. The repertoire holds more than 25,000 clones, with 91% as singletons. The sequences come from CD8+ T cells from peripheral blood mononuclear cells, collected in the second trimester of pregnancy. The source is a female donor in good health, enrolled as a control in a pregnancy study. CDR3s include the opening cysteine and the closing phenylalanine or tryptophan. A D gene is named only where the DNA matches it firmly. Not every row has a clone size; where given, it reads once, few, many or a size class.

TRBD2,TRBJ2-1,TRBV6-5,-,CASSYLAGVYNEQFF,TGTGCCAGCAGTTACTTGGCGGGGGTGTACAATGAGCAGTTCTTC
-,TRBJ2-3,TRBV27,-,CASSLSKGYTDTQYF,TGTGCCAGCAGTTTATCGAAGGGGTACACAGATACGCAGTATTTT
-,TRBJ2-7,TRBV2,-,CASSRDLYEQYF,TGTGCCAGCAGCAGGGATCTCTACGAGCAGTACTTC
-,TRBJ1-1,TRBV13,medium-sized,CASSFSGFTEAFF,TGTGCCAGCAGCTTCAGTGGCTTCACTGAAGCTTTCTTT
TRBD1,TRBJ1-2,TRBV19,-,CASSTDLEDRGYTF,TGTGCCAGTAGCACAGACCTTGAGGACAGGGGCTACACCTTC
TRBD1,TRBJ1-1,TRBV9,once,CASSLGTGSEYAEAFF,TGTGCCAGCAGCCTCGGGACAGGGTCCGAGTACGCTGAAGCTTTCTTT
TRBD1,TRBJ1-1,TRBV4-3,few,CASSQWGQMNTEAFF,TGCGCCAGCAGCCAGTGGGGACAGATGAACACTGAAGCTTTCTTT
TRBD2,TRBJ2-5,TRBV27,-,CASGPWGGETQYF,TGTGCCAGCGGCCCGTGGGGGGGGGAGACCCAGTACTTC
TRBD1,TRBJ1-2,TRBV9,-,CASSGSREDRARGNYGYTF,TGTGCCAGCAGCGGATCACGGGAGGACAGGGCGAGGGGTAACTATGGCTACACCTTC
-,TRBJ2-2,TRBV29-1,-,CSVVGIANTGELFF,TGCAGCGTTGTGGGCATCGCGAACACCGGGGAGCTGTTTTTT
TRBD1,TRBJ2-7,TRBV5-1,-,CASSDDRGGSYEQYF,TGCGCCAGCAGCGACGACAGGGGAGGTTCCTACGAGCAGTACTTC
TRBD2,TRBJ2-7,TRBV2,once,CASRARLAGGMFYEQYF,TGTGCCAGCAGGGCTCGACTAGCGGGGGGTATGTTCTACGAGCAGTACTTC
-,TRBJ2-5,TRBV11-3,-,CASSLEGRVETQYF,TGTGCCAGCAGCTTAGAAGGGAGAGTGGAGACCCAGTACTTC
TRBD2,TRBJ2-2,TRBV6-4,-,CASSDSTSGGSTGELFF,TGTGCCAGCAGTGACTCAACTAGCGGGGGTAGCACCGGGGAGCTGTTTTTT
TRBD1,TRBJ1-2,TRBV19,-,CASTLDRDFPYGYTF,TGTGCCAGTACCCTCGACAGGGACTTCCCCTATGGCTACACCTTC
-,TRBJ1-2,TRBV4-1,once,CASSHLRVVGYGYTF,TGCGCCAGCAGCCACCTCAGGGTGGTGGGCTATGGCTACACCTTC
TRBD1,TRBJ2-1,TRBV4-1,-,CASSQGTGIYNEQFF,TGCGCCAGCAGCCAAGGGACAGGGATCTACAATGAGCAGTTCTTC
-,TRBJ2-7,TRBV6-1,-,CASEEYEQYF,TGTGCCAGCGAGGAGTACGAGCAGTACTTC
TRBD2,TRBJ2-3,TRBV6-5,-,CASRSKRGRPDTQYF,TGTGCCAGCAGGAGCAAGCGGGGCCGCCCAGATACGCAGTATTTT
-,TRBJ2-5,TRBV4-3,-,CASSQTSRRGETQYF,TGCGCCAGCAGCCAGACTAGCAGGAGGGGGGAGACCCAGTACTTC
-,TRBJ2-7,TRBV29-1,-,CSVEGMTGVESRGTYEQYF,TGCAGCGTTGAAGGGATGACAGGTGTAGAGAGTCGTGGAACCTACGAGCAGTACTTC
-,TRBJ2-3,TRBV7-9,-,CASSSEVTDTQYF,TGTGCCAGCAGCTCAGAGGTGACAGATACGCAGTATTTT
TRBD1,TRBJ1-1,TRBV2,-,CASSVPGGNTEAFF,TGTGCCAGCAGTGTTCCAGGGGGCAACACTGAAGCTTTCTTT
-,TRBJ2-1,TRBV6-1,-,CASSEPGHLNEQFF,TGTGCCAGCAGTGAACCGGGACACCTCAATGAGCAGTTCTTC
-,TRBJ2-3,TRBV19,-,CASSYWRGPTDTQYF,TGTGCCAGTAGTTATTGGCGGGGGCCCACAGATACGCAGTATTTT
-,TRBJ2-3,TRBV27,-,CASMLGRVTDTQYF,TGTGCCAGCATGTTGGGCCGCGTCACAGATACGCAGTATTTT
TRBD2,TRBJ2-7,TRBV10-3,-,CATKEASGGYTYEQYF,TGTGCCACGAAGGAGGCTAGCGGGGGGTATACCTACGAGCAGTACTTC
TRBD1,TRBJ2-1,TRBV10-3,-,CAISSGQGKSRNEQFF,TGTGCCATCAGCTCAGGACAGGGGAAGTCGAGGAATGAGCAGTTCTTC
TRBD1,TRBJ2-7,TRBV6-5,-,CASSNRDRGYEQYF,TGTGCCAGCAGTAACCGGGACAGGGGCTACGAGCAGTACTTC
TRBD1,TRBJ2-7,TRBV4-3,-,CASSQDSGGSEQYF,TGCGCCAGCAGCCAAGATTCAGGGGGAAGCGAGCAGTACTTC
-,TRBJ1-2,TRBV6-5,medium-sized,CASSYRGAMNYGYTF,TGTGCCAGCAGTTACCGCGGGGCGATGAACTATGGCTACACCTTC
-,TRBJ2-2,TRBV6-5,-,CASSYPLGGGSGELFF,TGTGCCAGCAGTTACCCGCTAGGTGGTGGGAGCGGGGAGCTGTTTTTT
TRBD1,TRBJ1-1,TRBV27,once,CASSLGNRGNTEAFF,TGTGCCAGCAGTTTGGGGAACAGGGGGAACACTGAAGCTTTCTTT
TRBD2,TRBJ2-7,TRBV12-5,-,CASGLGTRDEQYF,TGTGCTAGTGGTTTGGGGACTAGGGACGAGCAGTACTTC
-,TRBJ1-5,TRBV2,-,CASSRRSSNQPQHF,TGTGCCAGCAGCCGGAGAAGCAGCAATCAGCCCCAGCATTTT
-,TRBJ2-6,TRBV5-1,-,CASSLPQASGANVLTF,TGCGCCAGCAGCCTGCCACAGGCTTCTGGGGCCAACGTCCTGACTTTC
-,TRBJ1-5,TRBV27,-,CASSLSRAGVNQPQHF,TGTGCCAGCAGTTTGTCGCGGGCAGGGGTCAATCAGCCCCAGCATTTT
TRBD1,TRBJ1-1,TRBV27,-,CASSPGQGIGEAFF,TGTGCCAGCAGTCCCGGACAGGGGATTGGTGAAGCTTTCTTT
TRBD1,TRBJ2-5,TRBV27,-,CASSLRKQGSWETQYF,TGTGCCAGCAGTTTACGGAAACAGGGGTCGTGGGAGACCCAGTACTTC
TRBD2,TRBJ2-7,TRBV15,-,CATSRGSGGLSYEQYF,TGTGCCACCAGCAGAGGTAGCGGGGGGCTCTCCTACGAGCAGTACTTC
-,TRBJ1-2,TRBV29-1,-,CSVEWAGEVYGYTF,TGCAGCGTTGAATGGGCAGGGGAAGTATATGGCTACACCTTC